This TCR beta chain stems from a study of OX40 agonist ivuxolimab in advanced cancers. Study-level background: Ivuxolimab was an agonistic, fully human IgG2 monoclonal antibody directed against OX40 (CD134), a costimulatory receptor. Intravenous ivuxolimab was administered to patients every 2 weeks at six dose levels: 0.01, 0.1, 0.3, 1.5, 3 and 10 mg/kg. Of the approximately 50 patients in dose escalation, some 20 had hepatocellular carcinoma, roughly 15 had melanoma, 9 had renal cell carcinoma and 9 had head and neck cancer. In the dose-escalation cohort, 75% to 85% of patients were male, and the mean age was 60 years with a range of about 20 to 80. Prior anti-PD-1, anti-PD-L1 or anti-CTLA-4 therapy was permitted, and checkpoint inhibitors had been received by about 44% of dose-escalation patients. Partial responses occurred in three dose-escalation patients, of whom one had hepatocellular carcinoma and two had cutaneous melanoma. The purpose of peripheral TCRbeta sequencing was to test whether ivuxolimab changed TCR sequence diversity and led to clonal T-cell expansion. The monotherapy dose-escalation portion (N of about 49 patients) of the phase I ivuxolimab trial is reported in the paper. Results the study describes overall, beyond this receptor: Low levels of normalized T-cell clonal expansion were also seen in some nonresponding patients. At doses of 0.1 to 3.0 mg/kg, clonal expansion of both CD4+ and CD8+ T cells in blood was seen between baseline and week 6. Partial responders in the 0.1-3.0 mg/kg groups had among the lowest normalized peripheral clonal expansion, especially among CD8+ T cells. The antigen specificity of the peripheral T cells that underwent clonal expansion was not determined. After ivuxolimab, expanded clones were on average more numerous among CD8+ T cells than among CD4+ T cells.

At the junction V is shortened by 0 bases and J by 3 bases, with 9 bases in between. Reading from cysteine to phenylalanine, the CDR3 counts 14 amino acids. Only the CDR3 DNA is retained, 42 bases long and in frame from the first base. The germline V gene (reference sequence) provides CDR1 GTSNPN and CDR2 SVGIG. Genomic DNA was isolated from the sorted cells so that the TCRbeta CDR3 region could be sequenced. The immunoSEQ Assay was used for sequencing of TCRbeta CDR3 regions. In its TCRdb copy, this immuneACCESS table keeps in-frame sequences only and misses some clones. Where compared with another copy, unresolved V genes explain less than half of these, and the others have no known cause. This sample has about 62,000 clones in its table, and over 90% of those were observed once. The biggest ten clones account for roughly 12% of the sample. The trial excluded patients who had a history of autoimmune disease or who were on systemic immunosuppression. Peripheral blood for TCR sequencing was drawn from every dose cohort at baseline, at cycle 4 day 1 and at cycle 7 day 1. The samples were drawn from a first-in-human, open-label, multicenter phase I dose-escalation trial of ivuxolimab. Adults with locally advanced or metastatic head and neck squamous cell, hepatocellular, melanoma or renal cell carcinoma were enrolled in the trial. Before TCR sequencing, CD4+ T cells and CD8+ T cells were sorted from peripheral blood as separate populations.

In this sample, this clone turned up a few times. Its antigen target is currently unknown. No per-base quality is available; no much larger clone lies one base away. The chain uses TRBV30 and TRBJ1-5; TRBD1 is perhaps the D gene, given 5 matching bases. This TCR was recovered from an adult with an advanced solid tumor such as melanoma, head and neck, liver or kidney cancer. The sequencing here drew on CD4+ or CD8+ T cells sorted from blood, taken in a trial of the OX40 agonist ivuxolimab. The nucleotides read TGTGCCTGGAGTGTGGGGCCGTCCAATCAGCCCCAGCATTTT. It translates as CAWSVGPSNQPQHF.